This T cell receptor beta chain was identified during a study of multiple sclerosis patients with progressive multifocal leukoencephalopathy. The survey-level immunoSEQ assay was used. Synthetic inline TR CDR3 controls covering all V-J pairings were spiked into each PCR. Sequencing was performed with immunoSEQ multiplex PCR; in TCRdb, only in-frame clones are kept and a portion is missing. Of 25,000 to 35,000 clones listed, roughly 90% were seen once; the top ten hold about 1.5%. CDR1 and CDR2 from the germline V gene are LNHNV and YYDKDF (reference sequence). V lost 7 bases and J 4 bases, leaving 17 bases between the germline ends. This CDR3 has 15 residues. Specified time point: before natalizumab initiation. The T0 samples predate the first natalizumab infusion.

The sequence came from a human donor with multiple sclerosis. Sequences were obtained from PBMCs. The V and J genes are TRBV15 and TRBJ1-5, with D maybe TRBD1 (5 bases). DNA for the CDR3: TGTGCCACCACCGCGACAGCGACTACAAATCAGCCCCAGCATTTT. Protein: CATTATATTNQPQHF.